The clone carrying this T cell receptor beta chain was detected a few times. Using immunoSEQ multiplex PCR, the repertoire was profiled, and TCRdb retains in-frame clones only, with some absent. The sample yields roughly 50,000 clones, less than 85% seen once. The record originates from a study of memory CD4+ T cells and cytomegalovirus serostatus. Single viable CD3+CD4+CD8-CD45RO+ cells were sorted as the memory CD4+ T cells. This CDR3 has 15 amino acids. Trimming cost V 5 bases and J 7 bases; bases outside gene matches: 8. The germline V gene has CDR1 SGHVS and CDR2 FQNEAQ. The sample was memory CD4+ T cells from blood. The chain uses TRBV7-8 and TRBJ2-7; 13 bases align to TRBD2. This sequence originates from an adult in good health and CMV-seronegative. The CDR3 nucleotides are TGTGCCAGCAGCCTCACTAGCGGGAGGGCGTGGGAGCAGTACTTC. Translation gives CASSLTSGRAWEQYF.